One sample yielded the 8 T cell receptor beta chains listed below, sequenced in a study of T-cell reconstitution after alpha-beta-depleted transplantation in children. During its preparation, the TCRbeta library received unique molecular identifiers. TCRdb re-derived calls from the PCR reads in MiXCR, one entry per CDR3 protein. This sample has approximately 630,000 distinct CDR3 sequences, with around 13% found just once. The sequencing here drew on PBMCs, taken before TCRalphabeta/CD19-depleted stem cell transplant. Receptors originate from a girl aged 2-15 years with congenital amegakaryocytic thrombocytopenia, due to receive a stem cell transplant.

The sample holds many counts of this clonotype. This chain connects TRBV12-3 or TRBV12-4 to TRBJ2-5; the match to TRBD2 covers 8 bases. The CDR3 contains 14 residues. V lost 8 bases to trimming and J lost 3 bases; unmatched junction nucleotides: 8. The chain's CDR3 is CASRSPGGKETQYF. In DNA, the CDR3 is TGTGCCAGCCGCTCGCCGGGAGGGAAAGAGACCCAGTACTTC.

The genes are TRBV5-1 and TRBJ2-1; 11 bases match TRBD2. Germline CDR1 reads SGHRS; CDR2 reads YFSETQ. This CDR3 is built from 17 residues. With 2 bases clipped from V and 0 bases from J, the junction kept 4 bases outside the gene matches. The CDR3 region is CASSFYSGRGSYNEQFF. DNA of the CDR3: TGCGCCAGCAGCTTTTATAGCGGGAGGGGCTCCTACAATGAGCAGTTCTTC. The whole variable domain, filled in from reference TRBV5-1 and TRBJ2-1, reads KAGVTQTPRYLIKTRGQQVTLSCSPISGHRSVSWYQQTPGQGLQFLFEYFSETQRNKGNFPGRFSGRQFSNSRSEMNVSTLELGDSALYLCASSFYSGRGSYNEQFFGPGTRLTVL.

The chain uses TRBV29-1 and TRBJ2-1; tentative D call: TRBD1 (6 bases). Germline loops: CDR1 SQVTM, CDR2 ANQGSEA. V lost 4 bases and J lost 5, with 24 bases in between. The CDR3 has 17 residues. This CDR3 reads CSVVGGMRTVLDNEQFF. CDR3 DNA sequence: TGCAGCGTTGTAGGAGGCATGAGGACAGTTCTCGACAATGAGCAGTTCTTC.

A remark on this clonotype: The junction does not match germline at one end; this may be a read error. This chain joins TRBV20-1 and TRBJ2-1; 15 bases are shared with TRBD2. Per germline, CDR1 DFQATT and CDR2 SNEGSKA (reference sequence). The CDR3 is 16 amino acids. The CDR3, as DNA: TGCTGTGCAGAGAGGACTAGCGGGAGGGCATATAATGAGCAGTTCTTC. Its protein product is CCAERTSGRAYNEQFF.

J is TRBJ2-3 and V is TRBV5-1; D not resolved. Germline assignment: CDR1 SGHRS and CDR2 YFSETQ. The CDR3 loop spans 13 amino acids. V was clipped by 0 bases and J by 4 bases, with 6 bases between them. This CDR3 is CASSLVVADTQYF. Here the CDR3 DNA reads TGCGCCAGCAGCTTGGTAGTCGCAGATACGCAGTATTTT.

The table lists this clonotype with a few counts. This chain connects TRBV28 to TRBJ2-2, with a possible D match to TRBD1 (7 bases). V dropped 6 bases and J dropped 0 bases, with 14 bases sitting between them. This CDR3 region has 16 residues. Looked up from germline, CDR1 is MDHEN and CDR2 is SYDVKM. DNA of the CDR3: TGTGCCAGCAGATTGACAGGGACTTCGAACACCGGGGAGCTGTTTTTT. Residues: CASRLTGTSNTGELFF. Complete variable domain (other parts from reference TRBV28 and TRBJ2-2): DVKVTQSSRYLVKRTGEKVFLECVQDMDHENMFWYRQDPGLGLRLIYFSYDVKMKEKGDIPEGYSVSREKKERFSLILESASTNQTSMYLCASRLTGTSNTGELFFGEGSRLTVL.

This clonotype was seen repeatedly, ten times or more. V gene TRBV20-1 combines with J gene TRBJ2-1; 10 bases fit TRBD2. V lost 6 bases to trimming and J lost 8 bases; unmatched junction nucleotides: 10. This CDR3 has 14 residues. CDR1 is DFQATT, CDR2 SNEGSKA, per germline (reference sequence). In DNA, the CDR3 is TGCAGTGCCCCGAGCGGGAGGGGGTTACATGAGCAGTTCTTC. It translates to CSAPSGRGLHEQFF.

This clonotype occurred many times. CDR3 bases: TGTGCCAGCAGTTACTCTGCAGGGGGCGAGCAGTTCTTC. Translating it yields CASSYSAGGEQFF. This chain connects TRBV6-5 to TRBJ2-1, with 8 bases fitting TRBD1. CDR1 is MNHEY and CDR2 is SVGAGI in the germline V gene. The CDR3 runs to 13 residues. The V segment lost 0 bases and the J segment 10 bases; nucleotides outside the gene matches: 2.